A selection of T cell receptor beta chains follows, all from one sample in a study of neurological immune-mediated disorders. One entry per CDR3 protein results from TCRdb running MiXCR on the 5' RACE reads. The sample includes around 130,000 distinct CDR3 sequences, roughly 3.4% seen only once; the top ten take around 1.4%. Sequencing was performed on PBMCs. The source of these receptors is a woman aged 30 to 39 with multiple sclerosis. CDR3s include the opening cysteine and the closing phenylalanine or tryptophan. The D gene is left open where the match is weak. Clone size appears in some rows only: once, few, many, or a class for an expanded clone.

clone size | J gene | D gene | V gene | CDR3 DNA | CDR3 protein
many | TRBJ2-1 | TRBD2 | TRBV19 | TGTGCCAGTAGTACCGGGACTAGCGGCTACTACAATGAGCAGTTCTTC | CASSTGTSGYYNEQFF
many | TRBJ1-1 | . | TRBV20-1 | TGCAGTGCTAGAGATGTGACGACGAACACTGAAGCTTTCTTT | CSARDVTTNTEAFF
many | TRBJ2-4 | TRBD2 | TRBV2 | TGTGCCAGCAGTGACCCCCACGGGGGGGGCATTCAGTACTTC | CASSDPHGGGIQYF
many | TRBJ2-1 | . | TRBV6-2/TRBV6-3 | TGTGCCAGCAGTCCTCGGGGGCCACGGGGGAATGAGCAGTTCTTC | CASSPRGPRGNEQFF
many | TRBJ1-1 | TRBD1 | TRBV5-1 | TGCGCCAGCAGCTTGGGGACAGGGGGCTCTGAAGCTTTCTTT | CASSLGTGGSEAFF
many | TRBJ2-3 | TRBD2 | TRBV6-5 | TGTGCCAGCAGTTTAATAGCGGGAGACACAGATACGCAGTATTTT | CASSLIAGDTDTQYF
few | TRBJ1-2 | . | TRBV6-5 | TGTGCCAGCAGTTCACCGGCGGGGGGCAACTATGGCTACACCTTC | CASSSPAGGNYGYTF
many | TRBJ2-6 | . | TRBV12-3/TRBV12-4 | TGTGCCAGCAGTTTTATGGGCTCTGGGGCCAACGTCCTGACTTTC | CASSFMGSGANVLTF
. | TRBJ1-1 | TRBD1 | TRBV7-2 | TGTGCCAGCAGCTTAGCGGACAGGGGGAACACTGAAGCTTTCTTT | CASSLADRGNTEAFF
many | TRBJ2-5 | . | TRBV6-5 | TGTGCCAGCAGTTACTCCTTTAGCGGCCAAGAGACCCAGTACTTC | CASSYSFSGQETQYF
. | TRBJ2-1 | TRBD1 | TRBV20-1 | TGCAGTGCTAGAGCTAGGGACAGATCCTACGAGCAGTTCTTC | CSARARDRSYEQFF
many | TRBJ2-7 | TRBD2 | TRBV12-3/TRBV12-4 | TGTGCCAGCACAGCGGGACCCTACGAGCAGTACTTC | CASTAGPYEQYF
many | TRBJ2-3 | . | TRBV20-1 | TGCAGTGCTGGACAGGCTAGCGAGGGCACAGATACGCAGTATTTT | CSAGQASEGTDTQYF
many | TRBJ2-5 | . | TRBV20-1 | TGCAGTGCTCTCAACCCGGGGGTCCAAGAGACCCAGTACTTC | CSALNPGVQETQYF
many | TRBJ2-7 | TRBD2 | TRBV5-1 | TGCGCCAGCAGCCGCCGGGGGGGGAACCCCTACGAGCAGTACTTC | CASSRRGGNPYEQYF
many | TRBJ2-7 | TRBD2 | TRBV7-2 | TGTGCCAGCAGCTTAGCGGGGGGGTCGAGGGAGCAGTACTTC | CASSLAGGSREQYF
many | TRBJ2-7 | TRBD1 | TRBV20-1 | TGCAGTGCTAGAGATCGGATGGGACAGGGCTTCAACTACGAGCAGTACTTC | CSARDRMGQGFNYEQYF
many | TRBJ1-1 | . | TRBV20-1 | TGCAGTGCTAGGGTTCAGGTTGAAGCTTTCTTT | CSARVQVEAFF
few | TRBJ2-7 | TRBD2 | TRBV19 | TGTGCCAGTAGTATACAGCGGGGGCCCTACGAGCAGTACTTC | CASSIQRGPYEQYF
many | TRBJ2-7 | . | TRBV20-1 | TGCAGTGCTAGAGATGGTAGTGGGACCTACGAGCAGTACTTC | CSARDGSGTYEQYF
many | TRBJ2-3 | . | TRBV5-1 | TGCGCCAGCAGCATTCGAGGGGCGCAGAACGCAGATACGCAGTATTTT | CASSIRGAQNADTQYF
many | TRBJ2-2 | TRBD1 | TRBV5-1 | TGCGCCAGCAGCCGACAGGGGGCCCTTAACACCGGGGAGCTGTTTTTT | CASSRQGALNTGELFF
many | TRBJ2-3 | . | TRBV20-1 | TGCAGTGCTCCCCGGGCCTTCGTTAGCACAGATACGCAGTATTTT | CSAPRAFVSTDTQYF
many | TRBJ1-5 | . | TRBV12-3/TRBV12-4 | TGTGCCAGCAGTCTCCCCGCCCTCCAGCCCCAGCATTTT | CASSLPALQPQHF
many | TRBJ2-3 | TRBD1 | TRBV9 | TGTGCCAGCAGCCCAGGGACAGGGCGGGTAGATACGCAGTATTTT | CASSPGTGRVDTQYF